Below, one T cell receptor beta chain is given with its context. What it binds is unknown. Clones were read by immunoSEQ multiplex PCR, and TCRdb kept only the in-frame ones, dropping some. The table records about 39,000 clones, over 80% of them present only once. The TCR-sequenced patients were a few responders to pembrolizumab. These data are taken from a study of PD-1 blockade in mismatch repair-deficient tumors. Overall study findings and caveats: After pembrolizumab, tumor-resident clones rose rapidly, then generally contracted before radiologic responses.

Trimming pared 6 bases from V and 0 bases from J, leaving 14 bases between. The germline V gene encodes CDR1 MNHEY and CDR2 SMNVEV (reference sequence). The CDR3 has 16 residues. The sequencing used PBMCs, collected 38 to 40 weeks after starting pembrolizumab. The clonotype comes from an adult with mismatch repair-deficient cancer. The chain couples TRBV27 to TRBJ2-2; the D gene is possibly TRBD1 (6 bases). CDR3 residues: CASRLDPGANTGELFF. The CDR3 DNA follows: TGTGCCAGCAGGCTAGATCCAGGGGCGAACACCGGGGAGCTGTTTTTT.